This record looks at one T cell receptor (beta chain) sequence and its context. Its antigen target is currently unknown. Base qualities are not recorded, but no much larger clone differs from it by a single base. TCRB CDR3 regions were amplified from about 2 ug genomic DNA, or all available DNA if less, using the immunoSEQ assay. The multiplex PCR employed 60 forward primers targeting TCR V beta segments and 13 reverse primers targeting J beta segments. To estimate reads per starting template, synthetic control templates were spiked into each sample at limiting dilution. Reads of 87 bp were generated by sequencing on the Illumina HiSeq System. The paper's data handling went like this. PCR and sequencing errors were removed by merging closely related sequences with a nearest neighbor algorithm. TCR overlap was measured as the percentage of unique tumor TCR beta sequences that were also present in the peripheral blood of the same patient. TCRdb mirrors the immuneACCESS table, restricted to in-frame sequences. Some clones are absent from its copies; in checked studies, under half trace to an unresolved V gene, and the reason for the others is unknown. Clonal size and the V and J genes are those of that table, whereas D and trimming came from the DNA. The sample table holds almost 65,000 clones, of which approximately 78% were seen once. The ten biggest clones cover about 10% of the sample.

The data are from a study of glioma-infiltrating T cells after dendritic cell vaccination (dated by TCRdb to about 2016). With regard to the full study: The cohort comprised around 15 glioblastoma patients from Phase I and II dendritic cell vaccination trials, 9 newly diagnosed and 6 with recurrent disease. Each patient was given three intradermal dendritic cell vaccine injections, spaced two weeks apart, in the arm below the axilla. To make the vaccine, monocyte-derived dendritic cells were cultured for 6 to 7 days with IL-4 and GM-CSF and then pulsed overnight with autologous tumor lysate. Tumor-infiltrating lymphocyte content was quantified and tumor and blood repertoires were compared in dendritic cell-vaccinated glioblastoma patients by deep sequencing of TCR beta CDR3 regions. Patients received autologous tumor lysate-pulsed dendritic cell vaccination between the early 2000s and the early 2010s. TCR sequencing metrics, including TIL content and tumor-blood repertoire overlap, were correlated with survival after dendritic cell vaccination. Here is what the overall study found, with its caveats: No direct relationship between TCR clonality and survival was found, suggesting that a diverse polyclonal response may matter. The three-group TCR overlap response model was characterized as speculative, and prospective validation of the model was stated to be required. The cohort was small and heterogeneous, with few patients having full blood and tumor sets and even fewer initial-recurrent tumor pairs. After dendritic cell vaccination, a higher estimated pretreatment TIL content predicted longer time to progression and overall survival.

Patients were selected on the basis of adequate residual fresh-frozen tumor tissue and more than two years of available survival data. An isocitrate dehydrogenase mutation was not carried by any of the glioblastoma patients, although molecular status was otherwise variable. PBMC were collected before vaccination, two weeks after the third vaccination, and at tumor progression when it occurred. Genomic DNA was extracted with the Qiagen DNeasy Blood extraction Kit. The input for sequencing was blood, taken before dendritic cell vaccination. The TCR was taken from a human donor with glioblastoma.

The sequence in DNA is TGCGCCACCGGACTAGCGGGGGCAGAAGAGACCCAGTACTTC. Translation gives CATGLAGAEETQYF. The sequence joins TRBV10-2 to TRBJ2-5; a stretch of 13 junction bases matches TRBD2. From cysteine to phenylalanine, the CDR3 is 14 amino acids long. Of the read, only the CDR3 DNA is kept; its 42 bases are in frame from base 1. Here V drops 10 bases and J drops 3 bases, and the junction holds 5 bases not matched to any gene. As encoded in the germline V gene, CDR1 is WSHSY while CDR2 is SAAADI.